This T cell receptor beta chain emerged from a study of spatial heterogeneity in lung cancer. MiXCR, run by TCRdb on the 5' RACE reads, gives a single entry per CDR3 protein. Here the sample spans about 94,000 distinct CDR3 sequences, 15% to 20% being singletons. Time point denoted: blood at routine non-recurrence follow-up after resection. With 6 bases removed from V and 4 bases from J, the gap between germline ends came to 10 bases. The CDR3 totals 13 residues. CDR1 and CDR2 from the germline V gene are MGHRA and YSYEKL. V usage is TRBV4-1 and J usage is TRBJ1-3; D call uncertain. Sequenced here: PBMCs, sampled at follow-up. The TCR comes from a male donor with early-stage non-small cell lung cancer. The CDR3 sequence: CASRPDAGNTIYF. The DNA of the CDR3 is TGCGCCAGCAGACCCGATGCCGGAAACACCATATATTTT.